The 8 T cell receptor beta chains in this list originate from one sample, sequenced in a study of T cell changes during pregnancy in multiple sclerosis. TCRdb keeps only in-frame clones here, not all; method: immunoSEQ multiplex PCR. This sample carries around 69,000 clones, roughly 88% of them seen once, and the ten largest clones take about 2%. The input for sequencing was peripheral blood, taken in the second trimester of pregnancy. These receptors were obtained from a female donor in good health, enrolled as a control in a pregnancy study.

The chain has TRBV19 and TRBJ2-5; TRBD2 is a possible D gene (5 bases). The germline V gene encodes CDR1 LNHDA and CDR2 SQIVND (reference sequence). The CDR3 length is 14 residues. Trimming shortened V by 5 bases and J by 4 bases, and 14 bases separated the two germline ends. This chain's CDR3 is CASSGGQKLETQYF. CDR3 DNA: TGTGCCAGTAGTGGCGGGCAGAAACTAGAGACCCAGTACTTC.

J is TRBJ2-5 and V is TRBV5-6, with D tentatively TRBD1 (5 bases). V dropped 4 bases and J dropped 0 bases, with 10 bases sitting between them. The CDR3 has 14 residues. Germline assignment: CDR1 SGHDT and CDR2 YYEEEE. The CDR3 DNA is TGTGCCAGCAGCCGATCAGGGTACCAAGAGACCCAGTACTTC. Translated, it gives CASSRSGYQETQYF.

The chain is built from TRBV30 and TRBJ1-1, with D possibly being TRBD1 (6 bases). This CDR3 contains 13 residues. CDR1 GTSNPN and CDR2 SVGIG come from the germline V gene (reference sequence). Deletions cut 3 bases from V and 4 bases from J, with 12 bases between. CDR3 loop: CAWSSTGTTEAFF. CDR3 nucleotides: TGTGCCTGGAGCTCTACAGGGACCACTGAAGCTTTCTTT.

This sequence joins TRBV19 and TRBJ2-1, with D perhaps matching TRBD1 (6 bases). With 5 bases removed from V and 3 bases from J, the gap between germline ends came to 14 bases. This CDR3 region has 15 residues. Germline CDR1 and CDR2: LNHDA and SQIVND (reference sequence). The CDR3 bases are TGTGCCAGTAGTTTGCAGGGGCATGTCTACAATGAGCAGTTCTTC. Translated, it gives CASSLQGHVYNEQFF.

The CDR3 region has the DNA TGTGCCAGCAAGACAGGGCCCACTGAAGCTTTCTTT. Protein sequence: CASKTGPTEAFF. V usage is TRBV25-1 and J usage is TRBJ1-1, with 7 nucleotides matching TRBD1. V dropped 7 bases and J dropped 4; count of bases not matched to a gene: 3. Germline V gene sequence: CDR1 MGHDK, CDR2 SYGVNS. The CDR3 is made up of 12 amino acids.

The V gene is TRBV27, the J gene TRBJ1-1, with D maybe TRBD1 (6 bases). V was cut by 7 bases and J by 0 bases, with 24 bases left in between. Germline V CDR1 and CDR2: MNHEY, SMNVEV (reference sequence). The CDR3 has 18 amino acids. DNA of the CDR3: TGTGCCAGCATGTCTCGGGGGCGGGGGCTCAGGATGAACACTGAAGCTTTCTTT. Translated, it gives CASMSRGRGLRMNTEAFF.

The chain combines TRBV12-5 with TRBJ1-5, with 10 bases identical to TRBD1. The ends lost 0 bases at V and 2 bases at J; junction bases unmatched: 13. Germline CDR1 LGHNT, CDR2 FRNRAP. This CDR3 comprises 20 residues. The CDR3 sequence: CASGLVRDRGPAWGNQPQHF. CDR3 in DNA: TGTGCTAGTGGTTTGGTCCGGGACAGGGGACCCGCGTGGGGCAATCAGCCCCAGCATTTT. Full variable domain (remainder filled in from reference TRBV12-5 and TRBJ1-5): DARVTQTPRHKVTEMGQEVTMRCQPILGHNTVFWYRQTMMQGLELLAYFRNRAPLDDSGMPKDRFSAEMPDATLATLKIQPSEPRDSAVYFCASGLVRDRGPAWGNQPQHFGDGTRLSIL.

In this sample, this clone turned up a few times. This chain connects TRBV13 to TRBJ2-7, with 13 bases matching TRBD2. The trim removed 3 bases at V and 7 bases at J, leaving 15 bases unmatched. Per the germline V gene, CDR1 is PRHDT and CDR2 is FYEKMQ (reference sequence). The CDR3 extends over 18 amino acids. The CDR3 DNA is TGTGCCAGCAGCTTGTCCCACCGCCGGACTAGCGGGGGCGGGGAGCAGTACTTC. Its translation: CASSLSHRRTSGGGEQYF.